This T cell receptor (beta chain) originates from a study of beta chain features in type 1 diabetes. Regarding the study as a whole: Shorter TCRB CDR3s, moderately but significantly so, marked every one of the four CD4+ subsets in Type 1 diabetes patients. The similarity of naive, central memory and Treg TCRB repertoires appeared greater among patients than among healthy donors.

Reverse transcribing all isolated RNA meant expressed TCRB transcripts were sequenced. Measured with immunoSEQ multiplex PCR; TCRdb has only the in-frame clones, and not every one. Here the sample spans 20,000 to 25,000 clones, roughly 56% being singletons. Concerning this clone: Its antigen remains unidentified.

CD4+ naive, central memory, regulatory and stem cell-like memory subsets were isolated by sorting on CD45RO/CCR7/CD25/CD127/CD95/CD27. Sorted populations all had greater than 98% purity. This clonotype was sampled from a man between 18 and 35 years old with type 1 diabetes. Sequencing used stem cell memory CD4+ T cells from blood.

CDR3 loop: CASSAKGTGGVGGANVLTF. CDR3 DNA sequence: TGTGCCAGCAGCGCAAAAGGGACAGGGGGCGTGGGTGGGGCCAACGTCCTGACTTTC. V usage is TRBV7-2 and J usage is TRBJ2-6, with TRBD1 matching 12 bases. J lost 3 bases, V lost 5 bases, and 11 bases had no gene match. The length of the CDR3 is 19 residues. CDR1 is SGHTA, CDR2 FQGNSA, per germline.